These 22 T cell receptor beta chains came from one sample sequenced in a study of CD4 and CD8 cells across lung adenocarcinoma regions (dated by TCRdb to 2016 to 2018). The library came from PCR. Reads for this sample came from a HiSeq X Ten. Starting from the raw public reads, TCRdb applied fastp trimming at Q25, assembled clones with MiXCR and retained in-frame beta chains. All rows with the same CDR3 protein become a single entry with the most common DNA and genes. This sample is represented by 20,000 to 30,000 distinct CDR3 sequences; approximately 52% of them were singletons. About 21% of the sample is taken by the ten largest. The sequencing sample was made of CD4+ T cells from the center of a lung tumor. The sample's cell subset or site label, in plain terms: tumor center region. Every receptor here comes from a male donor with lung adenocarcinoma. The CD4 and CD8 labels of this study may be unreliable.

This clonotype was recorded at least ten times. The chain employs TRBV7-2 and TRBJ2-6; D is unclear. The CDR3 has 15 residues. Trimming removed 3 bases from V and 1 base from J, with 7 bases in between. The germline CDR1 and CDR2 sequences are SGHTA and FQGNSA. In DNA form, the CDR3 reads TGTGCCAGCAGCTTGGGGTCGTCTGGGGCCAACGTCCTGACTTTC. Its protein product is CASSLGSSGANVLTF.

This sequence joins TRBV12-3 or TRBV12-4 and TRBJ2-1, with D unresolved. CDR3 length equals 15 residues. Trimming took 1 base from V and 7 from J, leaving 14 bases between them. CDR3 nucleotides: TGTGCCAGCAGTTTAGGCAGTCAAGAAGCTAATGAGCAGTTCTTC. This translates into CASSLGSQEANEQFF.

The chain employs TRBV27 and TRBJ1-5; the D gene is possibly TRBD1 (5 bases). CDR3 size: 11 residues. Germline V CDR1 and CDR2: MNHEY, SMNVEV (reference sequence). Between the trimmed V and J ends, which lost 11 bases and 9 bases, there was a span of 14 bases. CDR3 sequence: CASRGSGPQHF. The CDR3 DNA reads as TGTGCCTCAAGGGGATCTGGGCCCCAGCATTTT.

Comment on this clonotype: One end of the junction is discordant with germline, which a read error may explain. This rearrangement joins TRBV6-1 to TRBJ2-2; 11 bases are shared with TRBD2. The germline gives CDR1 MNHNS, CDR2 SASEGT. CDR3 length: 16 residues. The CDR3 DNA is TGTGCCAGCAGTGGTAGACTAGCGGGGAACACAGGGGAGCAGTTTTTT. Amino acid sequence: CASSGRLAGNTGEQFF.

The sample holds one count of this clonotype. The V gene is TRBV6-1, the J gene TRBJ1-2; D gene uncertain. The CDR3 has 18 residues. Germline CDR1 reads MNHNS; CDR2 reads SASEGT. The V gene lost 0 bases and the J gene lost 0 bases, with 17 bases spanning the gap. The CDR3 reads CASSEARQRIKANYGYTF. CDR3 nucleotide sequence: TGTGCCAGCAGTGAAGCGCGGCAGAGAATAAAGGCTAACTATGGCTACACCTTC.

This clonotype was recorded many times. This chain uses TRBV20-1 with TRBJ2-2; 11 bases map to TRBD2. CDR1 and CDR2 (germline): DFQATT, SNEGSKA (reference sequence). Trimming took 0 bases from V and 3 from J; bases not matched to a gene: 6. The CDR3 contains 17 residues. CDR3 nucleotide sequence: TGCAGTGCTAGAGATCTTAAGACTAGCGGGGACACCGGGGAGCTGTTTTTT. Its protein product is CSARDLKTSGDTGELFF.

Comment on this clonotype: Its ends do not fully match the called genes, so a read error is possible. The chain couples TRBV7-6 to TRBJ2-3; D might be TRBD1 or TRBD2, each matching 5 bases. Germline V lookup: CDR1 SGHVS, CDR2 FNYEAQ. The CDR3 has 17 residues. CDR3 DNA: TGTGCCAGCAGCCCAGAGTCCGGGGCCCCTGACGGCGAGACGCAGTACTTT. Protein product: CASSPESGAPDGETQYF.

To note about this clonotype: At one boundary the junction diverges from the germline segment, which might be a read error. V usage is TRBV6-1 and J usage is TRBJ2-1; perhaps TRBD2 as D (5 bases). The CDR3 loop spans 14 amino acids. Germline V gives CDR1 MNHNS, CDR2 SASEGT. CDR3 sequence: CASNLCSSIGEQFF. The CDR3 nucleotides are TGTGCCAGCAATCTCTGTTCTAGCATCGGGGAGCAGTTTTTT.

The J gene is TRBJ1-4, the V gene TRBV25-1, with no clear D. The CDR3 is 13 amino acids. CDR1 MGHDK and CDR2 SYGVNS come from the germline V gene. V lost 2 bases to trimming and J lost 8 bases, with 9 bases between them. The CDR3 coding sequence is TGTGCCAGCAGTGAAGGGGTGTGGGAAAAACTGTTTTTT. Protein product: CASSEGVWEKLFF.

In its sample, this clonotype was seen many times. The chain couples TRBV12-3 or TRBV12-4 to TRBJ2-5; 9 bases align to TRBD1. J was trimmed by 3 bases and V by 5 bases; bases with no gene match: 7. This CDR3 has 15 amino acids. CDR3 nucleotides: TGTGCCAGCAGTCCACGGGACAGGGTTGAAGAGACCCAGTACTTC. Translation gives CASSPRDRVEETQYF.

This clonotype was observed a handful of times. The genes are TRBV7-6 and TRBJ2-1; 7 nucleotides match TRBD2. The V gene end was trimmed by 5 bases and the J gene end by 9 bases; junction bases not matched to a gene: 16. The CDR3 loop spans 16 amino acids. Germline CDR1 and CDR2: SGHVS and FNYEAQ. CDR3 coding DNA: TGTGCCAGCAGCCCTATCCTCGCGGGAGTCGGTCCTGAGCAGTTCTTC. Translating gives CASSPILAGVGPEQFF.

Regarding this clonotype: At one of its ends the junction is not consistent with the germline gene, which may arise from a read error. The rearrangement uses TRBV18 and TRBJ2-5; D is perhaps TRBD1 or TRBD2 (5 bases each). The CDR3 sequence is 17 residues long. Per germline, CDR1 KGHSH and CDR2 LQKENI. Here the CDR3 DNA reads TGTGCCAGCTCACCGGGGCCCGGGGCCGAAGGCGAAGAGACGCAGTACTTC. Residues: CASSPGPGAEGEETQYF.

The gene calls are TRBV7-2 and TRBJ2-5, with D unresolved. The V end was cut by 0 bases, the J end by 7 bases, with 12 bases between. The germline gives CDR1 SGHTA, CDR2 FQGNSA. This CDR3 has 14 amino acids. The CDR3 nucleotides read TGTGCCAGCAGCTTAGCGGGTCGTTGGGGGACCCAGTACTTC. The encoded protein is CASSLAGRWGTQYF. The entire variable domain, with the rest obtained from reference TRBV7-2 and TRBJ2-5, is as follows: GAGVSQSPSNKVTEKGKDVELRCDPISGHTALYWYRQSLGQGLEFLIYFQGNSAPDKSGLPSDRFSAERTGGSVSTLTIQRTQQEDSAVYLCASSLAGRWGTQYFGPGTRLLVL.

Concerning this clonotype itself: Relative to the germline gene, one junction end is altered; a read error may explain this. The chain couples TRBV6-1 to TRBJ2-3; D is unresolved. The germline CDR1 and CDR2 sequences are MNHNS and SASEGT. This CDR3 region has 13 residues. As DNA, the CDR3 is TGTGCCAGCAGGGATGTGACCAGCGATACGCAGTTCTTT. Its protein is CASRDVTSDTQFF.

Concerning this clonotype itself: The CDR3 ends on some other residue instead of the conserved phenylalanine or tryptophan, so this is likely a read error. The chain links TRBV7-6 to TRBJ2-5; D gene ambiguous. The end of the DNA is better explained by TRBJ2-1, so the J call may be wrong. The CDR3 totals 13 residues. Germline assignment: CDR1 SGHVS and CDR2 FNYEAQ. This CDR3 reads CASSLELQETQFL. DNA for the CDR3: TGTGCCAGCAGCTTAGAGCTGCAAGAGACCCAGTTCTTG.

Many counts were recorded for this clonotype. The rearrangement links TRBV4-2 to TRBJ1-2, with no clear D. The CDR3 extends over 13 amino acids. Germline values: CDR1 LGHNA, CDR2 YNFKEQ. Trimming left V 1 base short and J 6 bases short, with 9 bases between. This CDR3 is CASSQVPGDGYTF. The CDR3 nucleotides read TGTGCCAGCAGCCAAGTGCCCGGGGATGGCTACACCTTC.

This clonotype was detected ten times or more. The chain is built from TRBV6-1 and TRBJ1-1; D might be TRBD1 (6 bases). CDR3 length: 13 amino acids. Germline assignment: CDR1 MNHNS and CDR2 SASEGT. Trimming took off 5 bases at V and 6 bases at J, with 13 bases between the two ends. The CDR3 region is CASSQGQSPEAFF. DNA of the CDR3: TGTGCCAGCAGTCAGGGACAAAGCCCTGAAGCTTTCTTT.

This chain joins TRBV5-1 and TRBJ1-1; D remains ambiguous. The germline V gene encodes CDR1 SGHRS and CDR2 YFSETQ. V lost 4 bases and J 2 bases, leaving 9 bases between the germline ends. This CDR3 contains 13 residues. The CDR3 loop reads CASSPGVNTEAFF. DNA for the CDR3: TGCGCCAGCAGCCCCGGGGTTAACACTGAAGCTTTCTTT.

There are a few counts of this clonotype. This chain links TRBV10-3 with TRBJ1-2, with 7 bases that match TRBD1. Germline-derived CDR1 and CDR2 are ENHRY and SYGVKD. The CDR3 extends over 12 amino acids. Germline trimming cut 0 bases from V and 8 bases from J; bases unmatched to any gene: 0. CDR3 residues: CAISESGGGYTF. The DNA of the CDR3 is TGTGCCATCAGTGAGTCAGGGGGCGGCTACACCTTC.

This clonotype is termed medium-sized. This rearrangement joins TRBV6-1 to TRBJ2-5; TRBD2 matches at 11 bases. Germline values: CDR1 MNHNS, CDR2 SASEGT. Trimming cost V 0 bases and J 1 base; bases outside gene matches: 7. The CDR3 extends over 18 amino acids. CDR3 sequence reads: CASSEAWTSGSIQETQYF. In DNA, the CDR3 is TGTGCCAGCAGTGAAGCCTGGACTAGCGGGTCCATCCAAGAGACCCAGTACTTC.

This clonotype was observed once. The J gene is TRBJ1-2, the V gene TRBV6-1; D is unresolved. Per germline, CDR1 MNHNS and CDR2 SASEGT. V was pared by 8 bases and J by 2 bases, with 12 bases between. The CDR3 contains 13 residues. CDR3 in amino acids: CASRGLDNYGYTF. The CDR3 DNA reads TGTGCCAGCCGAGGTCTGGACAACTATGGCTACACCTTC.

This clonotype was seen a handful of times. The junction departs from the called germline gene at one end, perhaps through a read error. V gene TRBV6-1 combines with J gene TRBJ2-1, with a possible D match to TRBD2 (5 bases). This CDR3 has 11 amino acids. CDR1 is MNHNS, CDR2 SASEGT, per germline. CDR3 bases: TGTGCCAGCTTGGAGGCAGCTGAGCTGTTTTTC. Translating it yields CASLEAAELFF.